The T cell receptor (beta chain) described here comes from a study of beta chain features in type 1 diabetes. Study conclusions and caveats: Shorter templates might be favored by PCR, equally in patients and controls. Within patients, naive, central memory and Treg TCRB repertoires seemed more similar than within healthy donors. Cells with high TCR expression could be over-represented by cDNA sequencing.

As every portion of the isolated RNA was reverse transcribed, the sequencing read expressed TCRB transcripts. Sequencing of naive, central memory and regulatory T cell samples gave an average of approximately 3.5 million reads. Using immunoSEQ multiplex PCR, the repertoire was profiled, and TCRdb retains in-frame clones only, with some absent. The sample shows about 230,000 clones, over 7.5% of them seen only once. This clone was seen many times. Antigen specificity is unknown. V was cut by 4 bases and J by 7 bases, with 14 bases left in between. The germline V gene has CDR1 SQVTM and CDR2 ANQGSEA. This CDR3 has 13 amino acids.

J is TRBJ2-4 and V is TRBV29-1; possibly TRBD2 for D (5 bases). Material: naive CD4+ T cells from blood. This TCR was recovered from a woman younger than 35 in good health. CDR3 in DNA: TGCAGCGTTGGTTCCAGGACGGGGAACATTCAGTACTTC. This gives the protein CSVGSRTGNIQYF. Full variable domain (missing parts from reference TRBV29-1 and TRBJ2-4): SAVISQKPSRDICQRGTSLTIQCQVDSQVTMMFWYRQQPGQSLTLIATANQGSEATYESGFVIDKFPISRPNLTFSTLTVSNMSPEDSSIYLCSVGSRTGNIQYFGAGTRLSVL.